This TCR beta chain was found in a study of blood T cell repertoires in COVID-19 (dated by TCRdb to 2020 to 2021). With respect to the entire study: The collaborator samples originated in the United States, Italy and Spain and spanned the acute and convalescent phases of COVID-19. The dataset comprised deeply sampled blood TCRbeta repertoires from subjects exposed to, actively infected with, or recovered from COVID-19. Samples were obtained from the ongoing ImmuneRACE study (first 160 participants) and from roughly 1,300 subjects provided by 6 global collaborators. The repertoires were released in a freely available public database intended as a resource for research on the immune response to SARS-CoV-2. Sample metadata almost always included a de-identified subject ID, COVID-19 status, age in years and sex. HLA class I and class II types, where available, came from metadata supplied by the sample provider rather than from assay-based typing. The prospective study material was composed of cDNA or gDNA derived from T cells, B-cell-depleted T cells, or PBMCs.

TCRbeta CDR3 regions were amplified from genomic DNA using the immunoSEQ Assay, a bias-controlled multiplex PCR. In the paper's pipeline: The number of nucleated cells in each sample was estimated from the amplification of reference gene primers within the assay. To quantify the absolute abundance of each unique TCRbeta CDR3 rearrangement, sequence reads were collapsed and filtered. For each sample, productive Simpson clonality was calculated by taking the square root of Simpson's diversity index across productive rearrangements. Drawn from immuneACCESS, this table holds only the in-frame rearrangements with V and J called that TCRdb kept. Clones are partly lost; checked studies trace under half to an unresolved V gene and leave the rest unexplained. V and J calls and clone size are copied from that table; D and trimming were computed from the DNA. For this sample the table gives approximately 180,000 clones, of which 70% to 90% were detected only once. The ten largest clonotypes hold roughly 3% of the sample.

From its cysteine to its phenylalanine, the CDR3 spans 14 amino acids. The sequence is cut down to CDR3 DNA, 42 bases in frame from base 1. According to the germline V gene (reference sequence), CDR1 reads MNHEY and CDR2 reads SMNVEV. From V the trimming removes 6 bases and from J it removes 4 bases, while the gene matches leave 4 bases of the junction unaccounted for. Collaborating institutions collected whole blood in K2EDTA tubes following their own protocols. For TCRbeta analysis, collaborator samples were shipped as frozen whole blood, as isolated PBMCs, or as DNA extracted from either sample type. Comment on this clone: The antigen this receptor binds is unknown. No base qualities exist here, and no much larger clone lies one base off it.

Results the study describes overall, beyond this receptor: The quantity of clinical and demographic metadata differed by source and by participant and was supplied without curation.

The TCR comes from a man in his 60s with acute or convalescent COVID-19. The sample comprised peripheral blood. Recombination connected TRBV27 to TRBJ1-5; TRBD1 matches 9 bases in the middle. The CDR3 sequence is CASRGGTGNQPQHF. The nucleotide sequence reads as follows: TGTGCCAGCAGGGGCGGGACAGGGAATCAGCCCCAGCATTTT.